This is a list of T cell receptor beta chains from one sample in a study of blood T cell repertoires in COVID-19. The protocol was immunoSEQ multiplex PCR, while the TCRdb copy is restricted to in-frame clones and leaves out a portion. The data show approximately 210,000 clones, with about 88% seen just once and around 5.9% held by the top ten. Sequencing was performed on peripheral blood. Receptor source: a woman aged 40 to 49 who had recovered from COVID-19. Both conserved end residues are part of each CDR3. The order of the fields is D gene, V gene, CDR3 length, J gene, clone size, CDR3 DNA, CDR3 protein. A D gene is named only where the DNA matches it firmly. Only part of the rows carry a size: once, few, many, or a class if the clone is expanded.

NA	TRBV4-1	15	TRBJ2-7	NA	TGCGCCAGCAGCCAAGAGGAGACCCTAGCCTACGAGCAGTACTTC	CASSQEETLAYEQYF
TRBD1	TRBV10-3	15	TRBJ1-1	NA	TGTGCCATCAGTGAGAGGGACAGGGAAGAAATAGAAGCTTTCTTT	CAISERDREEIEAFF
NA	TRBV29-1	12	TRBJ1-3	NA	TGCAGCGTGGTGGACAGCGGAAACACCATATATTTT	CSVVDSGNTIYF
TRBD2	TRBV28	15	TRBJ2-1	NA	TGTGCCAGCAGTCCATCGGGGGGCTCCTACAATGAGCAGTTCTTC	CASSPSGGSYNEQFF
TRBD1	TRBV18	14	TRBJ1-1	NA	TGTGCCAGCTCACTGGGACAGGGCGGACGTGAAGCTTTCTTT	CASSLGQGGREAFF
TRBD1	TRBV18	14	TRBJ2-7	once	TGTGCCAGCTCCGCCACAACAGGGGGGTACGAGCAGTACTTC	CASSATTGGYEQYF
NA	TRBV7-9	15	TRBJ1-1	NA	TGTGCCAGCAGCCCCCCCGGCAGGGCCCACACTGAAGCTTTCTTT	CASSPPGRAHTEAFF
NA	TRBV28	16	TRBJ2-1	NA	TGTGCCAGCAGTTCGGTCAGGTGGACATTTACGCGTGAGCAGTTCTTC	CASSSVRWTFTREQFF
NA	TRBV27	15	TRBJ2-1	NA	TGTGCCAGCAGTTCAAGCGGAGAACAATACAATGAGCAGTTCTTC	CASSSSGEQYNEQFF
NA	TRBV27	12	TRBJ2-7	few	TGTGCCAGCAGCACTAGCTCCTACGAGCAGTACTTC	CASSTSSYEQYF
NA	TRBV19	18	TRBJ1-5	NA	TGTGCCAGTAGTATGGGGGAGGGGATCCCGAGGCGCAATCAGCCCCAGCATTTT	CASSMGEGIPRRNQPQHF
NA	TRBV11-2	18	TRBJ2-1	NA	TGTGCCAGCAGCTTAGGGGTAGGACTAAGATATAGGAGGAATGAGCAGTTCTTC	CASSLGVGLRYRRNEQFF
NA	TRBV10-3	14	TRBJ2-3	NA	TGTGCCATCAGCGCGGAGGCCGGTTGGGATACGCAGTATTTT	CAISAEAGWDTQYF
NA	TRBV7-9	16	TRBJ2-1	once	TGTGCCAGCAGCTGGATTAGCGTCAGCTCCTACAATGAGCAGTTCTTC	CASSWISVSSYNEQFF
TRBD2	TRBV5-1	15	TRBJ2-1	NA	TGCGCCAGCAGCTTCGGCGGGAGCCGAGACAATGAGCAGTTCTTC	CASSFGGSRDNEQFF
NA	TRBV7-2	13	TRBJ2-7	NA	TGTGCCAGCAGCCCCCCTACCTCCTACGAGCAGTACTTC	CASSPPTSYEQYF
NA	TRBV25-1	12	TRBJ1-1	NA	TGTGCCAGCAGTGAATACACAGGGCAAGCTTTCTTT	CASSEYTGQAFF
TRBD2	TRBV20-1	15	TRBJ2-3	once	TGCAGTGCTAGTCGGACTAGCGGTCCCACAGATACGCAGTATTTT	CSASRTSGPTDTQYF
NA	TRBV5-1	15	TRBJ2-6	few	TGCGCCAGCAGCCCCAGGGTGGCTGGGGCCAACGTCCTGACTTTC	CASSPRVAGANVLTF
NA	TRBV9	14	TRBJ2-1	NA	TGTGCCAGCAGCGTAGTATGGGACTTCAGTGAGCAGTTCTTC	CASSVVWDFSEQFF
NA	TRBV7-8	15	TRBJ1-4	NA	TGTGCCAGCAGCTCCGCGGGGCAGGGAAATGAAAAACTGTTTTTT	CASSSAGQGNEKLFF
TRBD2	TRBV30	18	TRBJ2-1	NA	TGTGCCTGGAGTGTAATTAGGACTAGCGGGGGATCCTACAATGAGCAGTTCTTC	CAWSVIRTSGGSYNEQFF
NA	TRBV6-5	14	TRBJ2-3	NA	TGTGCCACGCTTCAGCCCGGGAGCACAGATACGCAGTATTTT	CATLQPGSTDTQYF
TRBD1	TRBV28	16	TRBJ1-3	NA	TGTGCCAGCAGTCCGTGGACAGGGGTTGGTGGAAACACCATATATTTT	CASSPWTGVGGNTIYF
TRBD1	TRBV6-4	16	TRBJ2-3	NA	TGTGCCAGCAGTGACTCGGAAACAGACAGGGCGGATACGCAGTATTTT	CASSDSETDRADTQYF
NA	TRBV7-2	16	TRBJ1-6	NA	TGTGCCAGCAGCTTAAACCAACCAGGCGATAATTCACCCCTCCACTTT	CASSLNQPGDNSPLHF
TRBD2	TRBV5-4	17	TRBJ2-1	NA	TGTGCCACCGGCGGTAGCGGGAGTACAGAAAGATACAATGAGCAGTTCTTC	CATGGSGSTERYNEQFF
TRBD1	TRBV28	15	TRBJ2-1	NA	TGTGCCAGCAGAAGTGGGGGACAGGGCACCAATGAGCAGTTCTTC	CASRSGGQGTNEQFF
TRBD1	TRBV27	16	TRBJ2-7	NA	TGTGCCAGCAGTTTATCGCTAGGACAGGGAATCTACGAGCAGTACTTC	CASSLSLGQGIYEQYF
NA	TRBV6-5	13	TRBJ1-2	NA	TGTGCCAGCAGTTCGGGACACAACTATGGCTACACCTTC	CASSSGHNYGYTF
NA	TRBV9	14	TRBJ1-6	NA	TGTGCCAGCAGCGTAAGGGGTCAAGATTCACCCCTCCACTTT	CASSVRGQDSPLHF
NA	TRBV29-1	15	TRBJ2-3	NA	TGCAGCGTTGTCGAAGGGGCAGGACACACAGATACGCAGTATTTT	CSVVEGAGHTDTQYF
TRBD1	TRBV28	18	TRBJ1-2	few	TGTGCCAGCAGCCTCCCACCTCTGTGGAGGGGGCGCGGAGATGGCTACACCTTC	CASSLPPLWRGRGDGYTF
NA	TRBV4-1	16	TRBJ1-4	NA	TGCGCCAGCAGCCAAGATTACGGGAATACTAATGAAAAACTGTTTTTT	CASSQDYGNTNEKLFF
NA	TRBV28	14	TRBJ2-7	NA	TGTGCCAGCAGTTACACAGGGAGTATACGCGAGCAGTACTTC	CASSYTGSIREQYF
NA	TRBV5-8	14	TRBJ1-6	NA	TGTGCCAGCAGCTTGGTCCGGGGTCGGTCACCCCTCCACTTT	CASSLVRGRSPLHF
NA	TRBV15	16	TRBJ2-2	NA	TGTGCCACCAGCAGAGAGAGGCTAGCTAACACCGGGGAGCTGTTTTTT	CATSRERLANTGELFF
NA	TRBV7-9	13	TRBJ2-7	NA	TGTGCCAGCAGCTCAGACAAAACCTACGAGCAGTACTTC	CASSSDKTYEQYF
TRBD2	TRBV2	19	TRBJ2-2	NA	TGTGCCAGCCGTGAAAGACCGGGACTAGCGGGATCAAACGCCGGGGAGCTGTTTTTT	CASRERPGLAGSNAGELFF
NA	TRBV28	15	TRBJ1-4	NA	TGTGCCAGCAGTTTCCGGTCCGGGTTTCGTGAAAAACTGTTTTTT	CASSFRSGFREKLFF